Below, one T cell receptor (beta chain) is given with its context. Its antigen is not identified. The protocol was immunoSEQ multiplex PCR, while the TCRdb copy is restricted to in-frame clones and leaves out a portion. The sample records roughly 11,000 clones, 85% being singletons. Germline values: CDR1 MNHEY, CDR2 SMNVEV (reference sequence). CDR3 length: 14 residues. The ends were cut back, 5 bases at V and 0 bases at J, with 11 bases in the middle. These data come from a study of monozygotic twins with cystic fibrosis. Study summary: Approximately 2.8 micrograms of fragmented DNA underwent around 14 PCR cycles for library preparation.

Study-level results: Median Simpson clonality of approximately 0.01 suggested naive T cells predominated. Monozygotic CF twin pairs shared significantly more nucleotide-identical clonotypes than unrelated CF individuals did. Co-twins had the most similar V usage for 13 of 16 pairs, J for 8.

The chain joins TRBV27 to TRBJ2-7; no definite D call. Sequences were obtained from blood. The source of this sequence is a man between 18 and 35 years old with cystic fibrosis. This CDR3 is CASSLTASSYEQYF. Written as DNA, the CDR3 is TGTGCCAGCAGTCTGACGGCTAGCTCCTACGAGCAGTACTTC.